Sequencing of this T cell receptor beta chain was carried out in a study of graft-versus-host responses after intestinal transplantation (dated by TCRdb to the early 2020s). A note on the overall study: Multivisceral, liver-intestinal, or isolated intestinal transplants were received by the recipients. All recipients received anti-thymocyte globulin induction followed by maintenance tacrolimus and steroids for approximately 3 years. A peak of at least 4% donor T cells among recipient peripheral blood mononuclear cells was the definition used for donor T cell macrochimerism. Rather than going through the commercial service, samples from three later patients were sequenced in-house on an Illumina MiSeq and processed with MiXCR. Alloreactive clones were identified by sequencing pre-transplant mixed lymphocyte reaction products and comparing these products with unstimulated pre-transplant donor and recipient T cells. Graft-versus-host and host-versus-graft alloreactive T cell clones were tracked in the graft, circulation and bone marrow after intestinal transplantation using bulk TCR-beta CDR3 sequencing. A cohort of about 25 intestinal transplant recipients, including one retransplant, was enrolled, and a few patients lacking pretransplant specimens were excluded. General study outcomes and caveats: Patients with donor T cell macrochimerism had high GvH to HvG T cell clonal ratios in their allografts. GvH clones were found in recipient bone marrow, and some of the GvH clones appeared earlier in ileal mucosa or blood, which is consistent with an intestinal mucosal origin. Peak levels of circulating GvH clones were associated with declines in HvG clones early after transplant. Conclusions were limited by the relatively low number and heterogeneity of intestinal transplant patients.

CDR1 and CDR2, per the germline V gene, are KGHSH and LQKENI. Trimming takes 2 bases from V and 0 bases from J, and the germline ends sit 4 bases apart. Inclusive of the bounding cysteine and phenylalanine, the CDR3 is 13 residues long. Only the CDR3 DNA stays, 39 bases, in frame from base 1. As concerns this clone: The specificity of this receptor is unknown. The input lacks base qualities; no much larger clone sits a single base away.

The library was prepared using the immunoSEQ multiplex PCR assay. For most patients, genomic DNA was subjected to high-throughput TCR-beta CDR3 sequencing by Adaptive Biotechnologies. Regarding the original processing steps: TCR sequencing data were retrieved from Adaptive's ImmunoSEQ software for 18 patients, whereas a few other patients were processed with MiXCR and VDJtools. CDR3 nucleotide sequences shared between donor and recipient were removed because their origin could not be assigned. To count as alloreactive, a clone needed at least 2-fold expansion over unstimulated cells and a minimum CFSE-low frequency of 0.002% (template counts) or 0.001% (read counts). Clones were considered mappable if detected in sequenced pre-transplant spleen, lymph node, or MLR CFSE-low populations of the donor or recipient. The cumulative frequency of alloreactive clones was calculated as a percentage of all sequences, weighted by copy number. Not all clones reach the TCRdb copy of this immuneACCESS table, which keeps in-frame sequences only. Checked studies attribute under half of the gap to unresolved V genes and leave the rest unexplained. The DNA gave D and trimming, while V, J and clone size come from that table. The sample table lists 4,000 to 5,000 clones, over 60% of them with a count of one. Of the sample, more than 14% falls within the top ten clones.

To isolate intraepithelial and lamina propria lymphocytes from graft specimens, dithiothreitol, EDTA incubations and collagenase D digestion were used. Bulk TCR-beta sequencing was performed on serial intestinal graft biopsy specimens collected as late as 600 days after transplant. This TCR derives from a human patient who received an intestinal transplant, so some T cells may come from the graft donor. This specimen was ileum tissue, taken around 340 days after intestinal transplantation. Recombination joined TRBV18 with TRBJ1-1, with the D gene not clear enough to name. Read as DNA, the sequence is TGTGCCAGCTCACCAGAGTTGAACACTGAAGCTTTCTTT. It specifies CASSPELNTEAFF.